The 27 T cell receptor beta chains below were found in one sample sequenced in a study of T cells in women clearing cervical HPV infection. Measured with immunoSEQ multiplex PCR; TCRdb has only the in-frame clones, and not every one. This table holds 30,000 to 45,000 clones. Sequencing was carried out using blood buffy coat. These receptors were collected from a woman between 18 and 70 years old with a cervical HPV16 infection that either progressed to CIN3+ or cleared (not recorded which).

About this clone: From the germline J gene comes the end of the CDR3, since the read stops 3 residues before it. The chain uses TRBV5-1 and TRBJ1-4; D gene ambiguous. V gave up 4 bases and J gave up 0 bases, with 10 bases separating them. CDR3 length: 15 residues. CDR1 is SGHRS and CDR2 is YFSETQ in the germline V gene. CDR3 sequence reads: CASSKTLATNEKLFF. CDR3 DNA, as far as it was read: TGCGCCAGCAGCAAAACCCTAGCAACTAATGAAAAA.

A note on this clone: The read terminates 3 residues ahead of where the CDR3 ends, so the germline J gene completes it. The J gene is TRBJ2-1, the V gene TRBV7-2; D possibly corresponds to TRBD1 (5 bases). This CDR3 has 15 residues. The V end was cut by 5 bases, the J end by 0 bases, with 11 bases between. Germline V lookup: CDR1 SGHTA, CDR2 FQGNSA. The covered CDR3 bases are TGTGCCAGCAGCGTCCAGGGTGGCTCCTACAATGAG. It is translated as CASSVQGGSYNE. The whole CDR3 protein is CASSVQGGSYNEQFF.

Of note for this clone: The read halts 3 residues ahead of the CDR3 end, with the missing end drawn from the germline J gene. The chain is built from TRBV7-6 and TRBJ2-2, with 8 bases identical to TRBD2. The germline V gene has CDR1 SGHVS and CDR2 FNYEAQ. This CDR3 is 15 amino acids long. Trimming removed 5 bases from V and 6 bases from J; junction bases left unmatched: 8. CDR3 DNA, as far as it was read: TGTGCCAGCAGCAGTTTGAGAGCGGGAGCCGGGGAG. Amino acid sequence: CASSSLRAGAGE. The entire CDR3 protein reads CASSSLRAGAGELFF.

The CDR3 DNA, read in part, is TGTGCCAGCAGCGCTAGCGCCGATAGCTCCTACGAG. It yields the protein CASSASADSSYE. The entire CDR3 protein is CASSASADSSYEAFF. The V call is TRBV7-9, the J call TRBJ1-1, with D unresolved. Read coverage stops 3 residues before the CDR3 terminus; the germline J gene supplies the remainder. Per the germline V gene, CDR1 is SEHNR and CDR2 is FQNEAQ (reference sequence). CDR3 length equals 15 residues.

For this clone: The read terminates 3 residues before the CDR3 end, so the remaining end is supplied by the germline J gene. The chain is built from TRBV5-1 and TRBJ2-1; D ambiguous. This CDR3 region has 15 residues. Trimming shortened V by 0 bases and J by 3 bases, and 10 bases separated the two germline ends. Looked up from germline, CDR1 is SGHRS and CDR2 is YFSETQ. The CDR3 loop reads CASSLGSYLYNEQFF. CDR3 bases read: TGCGCCAGCAGCTTGGGGTCCTACCTCTACAATGAG.

As regards this clone: Coverage ceases 3 residues before the CDR3 finishes, and the germline J gene fills in the end. The rearrangement uses TRBV7-2 and TRBJ1-2, with 7 bases that match TRBD1. The CDR3 has 15 amino acids. Looked up from germline, CDR1 is SGHTA and CDR2 is FQGNSA. CDR3 in amino acids: CASTVNRGSYNDYTF. The covered CDR3 bases are TGTGCCAGCACCGTCAACAGGGGCTCCTACAATGAC.

Turning to this clone: The read ends 3 residues before the CDR3 terminus; that terminus is restored from the germline J gene. This rearrangement joins TRBV2 to TRBJ2-1; 12 positions agree with TRBD2. Germline CDR1 is SNHLY and CDR2 is FYNNEI. J was trimmed by 8 bases and V by 6 bases; bases with no gene match: 14. The CDR3 contains 17 residues. The sequenced CDR3 bases are TGTGCCAGCAGCGACGAACGTCTAGCGGGGGGGCCAGATGAG. The encoded protein is CASSDERLAGGPDE. The entire CDR3 protein is CASSDERLAGGPDEQFF.

Notes on this clone: Coverage ceases 3 residues before the CDR3 finishes, and the germline J gene fills in the end. This sequence joins TRBV28 and TRBJ1-4; TRBD1 matches at 10 bases. With 8 bases clipped from V and 6 bases from J, the junction kept 9 bases outside the gene matches. Germline V gene sequence: CDR1 MDHEN, CDR2 SYDVKM. This CDR3 is built from 15 residues. CDR3 DNA, as far as it was read: TGTGCCAGCGGGCCCCCCGGGACAGGGGATGAAAAA. Residues: CASGPPGTGDEK. The CDR3 as a whole reads CASGPPGTGDEKLFF.

Comments on this clone: The read is 3 residues too short to cover the CDR3 end, so that end is filled in from the germline J gene. The chain links TRBV4-1 to TRBJ1-1; D unclear. Trimming took off 4 bases at V and 2 bases at J, with 11 bases between the two ends. The CDR3 loop spans 14 amino acids. Per the germline V gene, CDR1 is MGHRA and CDR2 is YSYEKL. CDR3 bases read: TGCGCCAGCAGCCCCCGGGGTACAAACACTGAA. It specifies CASSPRGTNTE. The CDR3 in its entirety is CASSPRGTNTEAFF.

About this clone: Coverage ceases 3 residues before the CDR3 finishes, and the germline J gene fills in the end. This chain uses TRBV6-1 with TRBJ1-1, with a weak D call TRBD1 (6 bases). Germline CDR1 MNHNS, CDR2 SASEGT. Trimming removed 3 bases at V and 4 bases at J, with 12 bases between. The CDR3 consists of 14 residues. The sequenced CDR3 bases are TGTGCCAGCAGTGAGAGGGGGTACGGCACTGAA. Translation: CASSERGYGTE. The CDR3 in full is CASSERGYGTEAFF.

Measured by frequency, this clone is medium-sized. The read ends 3 residues shy of where the CDR3 ends; the end is completed using the germline J gene. The chain couples TRBV5-1 to TRBJ2-3; D is undetermined. Germline values: CDR1 SGHRS, CDR2 YFSETQ. The germline V and J ends were trimmed by 1 base and 4 bases, with 13 bases remaining between them. The CDR3 totals 15 residues. The CDR3 DNA, read in part, is TGCGCCAGCAGCTTGTCAGAAAATAACGCAGATACG. This translates into CASSLSENNADT. The entire CDR3 protein reads CASSLSENNADTQYF.

Concerning this clone: Sequencing ends 3 residues short of the CDR3 end; the germline J gene provides the rest. V usage is TRBV20-1 and J usage is TRBJ2-2; 8 bases line up with TRBD2. The CDR3 is 13 amino acids. Germline V CDR1 and CDR2: DFQATT, SNEGSKA (reference sequence). Incomplete CDR3 DNA: TGCAGTGCTAGCGGGAGGGGTTTCGGAAAG. Encoded protein: CSASGRGFGK. In full, the CDR3 reads CSASGRGFGKLFF.

A note on this clone: Coverage ceases 3 residues before the CDR3 finishes, and the germline J gene fills in the end. This chain links TRBV20-1 with TRBJ2-3; weak D call: TRBD1 (6 bases). The CDR3 covers 12 residues. Germline CDR1 DFQATT, CDR2 SNEGSKA (reference sequence). V was pared by 3 bases and J by 6 bases, with 10 bases between. The CDR3 DNA, read in part, is TGCAGTGCTAGGCTGCAGGGGGATACG. Its protein is CSARLQGDT. The full-length CDR3 reads as CSARLQGDTQYF.

A remark on this clone: The read terminates 3 residues before the CDR3 end, so the remaining end is supplied by the germline J gene. The V call is TRBV19, the J call TRBJ2-7, with 8 bases aligning to TRBD2. Germline values: CDR1 LNHDA, CDR2 SQIVND (reference sequence). The CDR3 is made up of 14 amino acids. Trimming removed 5 bases from V and 6 bases from J; junction bases left unmatched: 9. CDR3 sequence reads: CASSRIGLAVEQYF. Incomplete CDR3 DNA: TGTGCCAGTAGTCGAATCGGACTAGCCGTCGAG.

About this clone itself: The read gets to within 3 residues of the CDR3 end, and the germline J gene fills in the rest. The V call is TRBV5-1, the J call TRBJ2-5, with 9 bases aligning to TRBD2. The CDR3 consists of 17 residues. Per the germline V gene, CDR1 is SGHRS and CDR2 is YFSETQ. V shed 0 bases, J shed 3 bases, and the junction held 9 bases outside the gene matches. The part of the CDR3 DNA that was read is TGCGCCAGCAGCTTGGCCCTGGCTAGCGGGGCTAAAGAGACC. Its translation is CASSLALASGAKET. In full, the CDR3 reads CASSLALASGAKETQYF.

As concerns this clone: The DNA ends 3 residues before the CDR3 does, and the rest of the CDR3 is filled in from the germline J gene. This sequence joins TRBV20-1 and TRBJ1-6, with a possible D match to TRBD1 (6 bases). Germline V gene sequence: CDR1 DFQATT, CDR2 SNEGSKA (reference sequence). The V end lost 0 bases, the J end lost 7 bases, and 13 bases lay between the germline ends. This CDR3 has 15 amino acids. The sequenced CDR3 bases are TGCAGTGCTAGAGATATACAGGGAAGGAATTCACCC. Its translation: CSARDIQGRNSP. The full-length CDR3 reads as CSARDIQGRNSPLHF.

Remarks on this clone: The DNA ends 3 residues before the CDR3 does, and the rest of the CDR3 is filled in from the germline J gene. The chain recombines TRBV5-1 with TRBJ1-1; a weak D match, TRBD1 (6 bases). This CDR3 has 16 residues. The germline CDR1 and CDR2 sequences are SGHRS and YFSETQ. With 0 bases removed from V and 6 bases from J, the gap between germline ends came to 18 bases. The sequenced part of the CDR3 DNA is TGCGCCAGCAGCTTGGATAACGCAGGGGAGTTCGCTGAA. It codes for CASSLDNAGEFAE. Given in full, the CDR3 is CASSLDNAGEFAEAFF.

The chain's CDR3 is CASTIRVSVNEQFF. The DNA read from the CDR3 is TGTGCCAGCACCATCAGGGTTTCCGTCAATGAG. J is TRBJ2-1 and V is TRBV2, with D perhaps TRBD1 (5 bases). The read finishes 3 residues shy of the CDR3 end, and the germline J gene is used to complete it. Germline V gene data show CDR1 as SNHLY and CDR2 as FYNNEI. Trimming cost V 7 bases and J 6 bases, with 16 bases left between them. CDR3 size: 14 residues.

As for this clone: The read falls 3 residues short of the CDR3 end, and the missing part is taken from the germline J gene. V and J are TRBV5-6 and TRBJ2-5; TRBD2 agrees at 11 bases. The germline CDR1 and CDR2 sequences are SGHDT and YYEEEE. The CDR3 is 15 amino acids. The ends lost 0 bases at V and 4 bases at J; junction bases unmatched: 2. Here the CDR3 reads CASSLGLAGGETQYF. CDR3 DNA (partial): TGTGCCAGCAGCTTGGGTCTAGCGGGGGGAGAGACC.

Here the CDR3 reads CASSPQGAKDYEQYF. Incomplete CDR3 DNA: TGTGCCAGCTCACCGCAGGGGGCAAAAGACTACGAG. The rearrangement joins TRBV18 to TRBJ2-7; TRBD1 agrees at 8 bases. Read data end 3 residues before the CDR3 end; the end is taken from the germline J gene. The CDR3 is 15 amino acids. The ends lost 3 bases at V and 3 bases at J; junction bases unmatched: 7. CDR1 KGHSH and CDR2 LQKENI come from the germline V gene.

The covered CDR3 bases are TGTGCCAGTAGTCTATCAGGGGGAGAGACC. It encodes CASSLSGGET. The entire CDR3 is CASSLSGGETQYF. The V call is TRBV19, the J call TRBJ2-5, with TRBD1 matching over 7 bases. The read falls 3 residues short of the CDR3 end, and the missing part is taken from the germline J gene. Germline CDR1 reads LNHDA; CDR2 reads SQIVND (reference sequence). The CDR3 loop spans 13 amino acids. V trimming: 5 bases; J trimming: 4 bases; junction bases outside the gene matches: 4.

Comments on this clone: The junction shows a germline mismatch at one end, possibly a read error. The read finishes 3 residues shy of the CDR3 end, and the germline J gene is used to complete it. This chain links TRBV4-2 with TRBJ2-5; TRBD2 is a possible D gene (6 bases). CDR3 length: 14 residues. The germline gives CDR1 LGHNA, CDR2 YNFKEQ. CDR3 loop: CASSQVAAGETQYF. The CDR3 DNA, read in part, is TGCGCCAGCAGCCAAGTAGCGGCGGGGGAGACC.

Regarding this clone: The read finishes 3 residues shy of the CDR3 end, and the germline J gene is used to complete it. The gene calls are TRBV5-4 and TRBJ2-7; TRBD2 might be the D (5 bases). Trimming stripped 0 bases from V and 1 base from J, with 8 bases between. This CDR3 region has 14 residues. Germline lookup yields CDR1 SGHNT and CDR2 YYREEE (reference sequence). CDR3 amino acids: CASSLGRTSYEQYF. CDR3 DNA, as far as it was read: TGTGCCAGCAGCTTGGGACGGACTTCCTACGAG.

For this clone: The read gets to within 3 residues of the CDR3 end, and the germline J gene fills in the rest. The V gene is TRBV19, the J gene TRBJ2-5; 8 bases match TRBD1. The length of the CDR3 is 16 residues. J was trimmed by 2 bases and V by 8 bases; bases with no gene match: 13. The germline CDR1 and CDR2 sequences are LNHDA and SQIVND (reference sequence). The covered CDR3 bases are TGTGCCAGTCGCCAGGTGACAGGGGCCTTACAAGAGACC. Translation gives CASRQVTGALQET. The entire CDR3 is CASRQVTGALQETQYF.

In regard to this clone: The read comes to an end 3 residues before the CDR3 does, leaving the germline J gene to fill in the end. This chain links TRBV9 with TRBJ2-1, with D perhaps TRBD2 (5 bases). The length of the CDR3 is 14 residues. Germline assignment: CDR1 SGDLS and CDR2 YYNGEE. The V end was cut by 4 bases, the J end by 3 bases, with 11 bases between. The CDR3 protein is CASSPTIVYNEQFF. The sequenced CDR3 bases are TGTGCCAGCAGCCCGACTATAGTCTACAATGAG.

For this clone: The read gets to within 3 residues of the CDR3 end, and the germline J gene fills in the rest. This sequence joins TRBV6-2 or TRBV6-3 and TRBJ1-6, with a weak D call TRBD1 (5 bases). This CDR3 is 14 amino acids long. The germline V gene has CDR1 MNHEY and CDR2 SVGEGT. The ends were cut back, 4 bases at V and 10 bases at J, with 14 bases in the middle. The CDR3 bases that were read are TGTGCCAGCAGTTCCACAGGTTATGGCTCACCC. Translated: CASSSTGYGSP. The complete CDR3 sequence is CASSSTGYGSPLHF.

A note on this clone: Coverage ceases 3 residues before the CDR3 finishes, and the germline J gene fills in the end. This sequence joins TRBV4-2 and TRBJ2-3, with 9 bases fitting TRBD2. CDR1 is LGHNA and CDR2 is YNFKEQ in the germline V gene. Unmatched junction bases numbered 6, after V lost 0 bases and J lost 5 bases. The CDR3 extends over 16 amino acids. The CDR3: CASSQDVGLAIDTQYF. Incomplete CDR3 DNA: TGTGCCAGCAGCCAAGATGTGGGACTAGCAATAGATACG.